The 15 T cell receptor beta chains presented below share a single source sample, sequenced in a study of graft-versus-host responses after intestinal transplantation. TCRdb keeps only in-frame clones here, not all; method: immunoSEQ multiplex PCR. The sample has 15,000 or so clones; over 60% are singletons. Both intraepithelial and lamina propria lymphocytes were released by processing graft tissue. The specimen comprised ileum tissue, sampled 27 days after intestinal transplant. The receptors were gathered from a human patient who received an intestinal transplant, so some T cells may come from the graft donor.

The chain employs TRBV27 and TRBJ2-3, with 8 bases that match TRBD1. The junction had 7 bases not matched to a gene; V was cut back by 3 bases and J by 5 bases. CDR1 and CDR2 (germline): MNHEY, SMNVEV (reference sequence). CDR3 length equals 15 residues. CDR3 amino acids: CASSFSRGHGDTQYF. The CDR3, as DNA: TGTGCCAGCAGTTTTTCCAGGGGGCACGGAGATACGCAGTATTTT.

This clone was seen once. The CDR3 region is CASSVTIAGLAGGRTDTQYF. In DNA, the CDR3 is TGTGCCAGCAGCGTAACCATAGCGGGACTAGCGGGGGGACGCACAGATACGCAGTATTTT. This sequence joins TRBV9 and TRBJ2-3; 15 bases fit TRBD2. This CDR3 spans 20 amino acids. Germline CDR1 is SGDLS and CDR2 is YYNGEE. Trimming cost V 1 base and J 1 base; bases outside gene matches: 10.

This clone is medium-sized within its sample. V and J are TRBV7-9 and TRBJ1-1; TRBD1 might be the D (5 bases). Germline CDR1 and CDR2: SEHNR and FQNEAQ (reference sequence). This CDR3 has 14 amino acids. V dropped 0 bases and J dropped 8 bases, with 13 bases sitting between them. CDR3 region: CASSLALGGAEAFF. DNA of the CDR3: TGTGCCAGCAGCTTAGCACTGGGGGGAGCGGAAGCTTTCTTT.

The chain links TRBV7-3 to TRBJ2-3, with 8 bases matching TRBD2. The germline V gene has CDR1 SGHTA and CDR2 FQGTGA. The length of the CDR3 is 20 residues. J was trimmed by 1 base and V by 0 bases; bases with no gene match: 15. The CDR3: CASSLTVPYRGGSGTDTQYF. DNA for the CDR3: TGTGCCAGCAGCTTAACTGTTCCCTATCGGGGGGGGTCTGGCACAGATACGCAGTATTTT.

This clone was seen a single time. The chain uses TRBV5-1 and TRBJ2-1; D is unresolved. Trimming stripped 2 bases from V and 6 bases from J, with 9 bases between. Germline CDR1 reads SGHRS; CDR2 reads YFSETQ. The CDR3 is 13 residues long. The CDR3 spells CASSFENSNEQFF. The CDR3 coding sequence is TGCGCCAGCAGCTTCGAGAATTCCAATGAGCAGTTCTTC. Based on the CDR3 plus reference TRBV5-1 and TRBJ2-1, the full variable domain is KAGVTQTPRYLIKTRGQQVTLSCSPISGHRSVSWYQQTPGQGLQFLFEYFSETQRNKGNFPGRFSGRQFSNSRSEMNVSTLELGDSALYLCASSFENSNEQFFGPGTRLTVL.

This sequence joins TRBV2 and TRBJ2-7; D is possibly TRBD1 (7 bases). This CDR3 region has 13 residues. V gave up 6 bases and J gave up 4 bases, with 13 bases separating them. Germline CDR1 and CDR2: SNHLY and FYNNEI. The CDR3 spells CASRAEGAYEQYF. The DNA of the CDR3 is TGTGCCAGCAGGGCGGAGGGGGCTTACGAGCAGTACTTC.

This clone occurred once. This rearrangement joins TRBV7-3 to TRBJ2-6, with 7 bases that match TRBD1. V was clipped by 3 bases and J by 3 bases; unmatched bases: 5. This CDR3 comprises 16 residues. In germline, CDR1 is SGHTA, CDR2 FQGTGA. CDR3 in DNA: TGTGCCAGCAGCTTGACAGGGTTCAGTGGGGCCAACGTCCTGACTTTC. Translated: CASSLTGFSGANVLTF. The entire variable domain, with the rest obtained from reference TRBV7-3 and TRBJ2-6, is as follows: GAGVSQTPSNKVTEKGKYVELRCDPISGHTALYWYRQSLGQGPEFLIYFQGTGAADDSGLPNDRFFAVRPEGSVSTLKIQRTERGDSAVYLCASSLTGFSGANVLTFGAGSRLTVL.

The genes are TRBV27 and TRBJ1-1; 9 bases fit TRBD1. Germline values: CDR1 MNHEY, CDR2 SMNVEV (reference sequence). J was trimmed by 1 base and V by 3 bases; bases with no gene match: 0. The CDR3 consists of 14 residues. The CDR3 DNA reads as TGTGCCAGCAGTTTGACAGGGGGGAACACTGAAGCTTTCTTT. Translation gives CASSLTGGNTEAFF.

The rearrangement links TRBV6-4 to TRBJ2-1; perhaps TRBD2 as D (5 bases). V lost 6 bases, J lost 5 bases, and 17 bases lay in between. Germline CDR1 is MRHNA and CDR2 is SNTAGT. This CDR3 comprises 15 residues. The CDR3 here is CASSPGILGNNEQFF. The CDR3 bases are TGTGCCAGCAGCCCCGGGATTCTAGGGAACAATGAGCAGTTCTTC.

This clone appeared a few times. The V call is TRBV4-2, the J call TRBJ2-3; 10 bases fit TRBD2. The V segment lost 1 base and the J segment 4 bases; nucleotides outside the gene matches: 2. In germline, CDR1 is LGHNA, CDR2 YNFKEQ. This CDR3 has 15 residues. The CDR3 reads CASSQVGTSADTQYF. In nucleotides, the CDR3 is TGTGCCAGCAGCCAAGTAGGGACTAGCGCAGATACGCAGTATTTT.

The rearrangement joins TRBV18 to TRBJ1-2, with D uncertain. Germline assignment: CDR1 KGHSH and CDR2 LQKENI. Trimming took 2 bases from V and 0 from J, leaving 7 bases between them. CDR3 length: 14 amino acids. The CDR3 loop is CASSPITPNYGYTF. Written as DNA, the CDR3 is TGTGCCAGCTCACCAATAACACCTAACTATGGCTACACCTTC.

In its sample, this clone ranks as medium-sized. The CDR3 sequence is CASSLGPRQGPNGNTIYF. The CDR3, as DNA: TGTGCCAGCAGCTTAGGTCCCCGACAGGGCCCAAATGGAAACACCATATATTTT. The V gene is TRBV7-6, the J gene TRBJ1-3, with 7 bases that match TRBD1. The junction had 12 bases not matched to a gene; V was cut back by 1 base and J by 3 bases. Germline-derived CDR1 and CDR2 are SGHVS and FNYEAQ. This CDR3 is built from 18 residues.

This sequence joins TRBV15 and TRBJ2-5, with a tentative D call TRBD1 (6 bases). Trimming removed 2 bases at V and 2 bases at J, with 15 bases between. The CDR3 covers 16 residues. Per germline, CDR1 LNHNV and CDR2 YYDKDF (reference sequence). The DNA for the CDR3 is TGTGCCACCAGCAGAAAGCTACAGGGTTGGCAAGAGACCCAGTACTTC. It is translated as CATSRKLQGWQETQYF.

Here the CDR3 DNA reads TGCAGCGCTTCGGGGACTGAAGCTTTCTTT. Translated, it gives CSASGTEAFF. The chain recombines TRBV29-1 with TRBJ1-1, with unresolved D. V dropped 7 bases and J dropped 5 bases, with 8 bases sitting between them. Germline V CDR1 and CDR2: SQVTM, ANQGSEA. The CDR3 sequence is 10 residues long.

The table lists this clone with a count of one. The CDR3 DNA follows: TGTGCCAGCAGCTTAGTCACCTGGGGGACTAGCGGGGGGGCAAGTGAGCAGTTCTTC. Its protein is CASSLVTWGTSGGASEQFF. The chain combines TRBV11-2 with TRBJ2-1; TRBD2 matches 16 bases. J gave up 9 bases and V 1 base, and 12 bases lay outside the gene matches. This CDR3 has 19 residues. The V gene's germline CDR1 is SGHAT and CDR2 FQNNGV.